This entry is about one T cell receptor (beta chain). Here immunoSEQ multiplex PCR was the method, and the copy in TCRdb shows in-frame clones only, minus some. The data show just over 300,000 clones, 65% to 90% seen once. The sample is drawn from a study of blood T cell repertoires in COVID-19. The CDR3 spans 14 residues. Germline assignment: CDR1 SNHLY and CDR2 FYNNEI. The V end was cut by 6 bases, the J end by 2 bases, with 11 bases between. This sequence was found in a man aged 25 to 45 who had recovered from COVID-19. The chain employs TRBV2 and TRBJ2-1; D is possibly TRBD1 (7 bases). The specimen was PBMCs or T cells enriched from blood (not recorded which). The CDR3 here is CASRQGRTYNEQFF. CDR3 nucleotide sequence: TGTGCCAGCAGACAGGGGAGGACCTACAATGAGCAGTTCTTC.